This T cell receptor beta chain was captured by sequencing in a study of cytotoxic CD8 clonotypes in ibrutinib-treated CLL. Study-level information: The study included around twelve relapsed/refractory and under 16 treatment-naive patients; 17 to 18 had IGHV unmutated disease. Investigators collected response samples after a median around twelve months of treatment, range 6 to 36. Samples showed on average around 230,000 productive templates and approximately 94,000 productive rearrangements.

Target depth was 1 in 200,000 to 1 in 1 million T cells, about 10x per clonotype. Clones were read by immunoSEQ multiplex PCR, and TCRdb kept only the in-frame ones, dropping some. The top ten clones hold 5.6% of a sample with nearly 300,000 clones, 60% to 80% of them seen once. The source material was PBMCs, sampled at disease progression, from a patient treated with ibrutinib. The TCR was taken from a human donor with chronic lymphocytic leukemia.

CDR3 coding DNA: TGTGCCAGCAGCTTATTACCCGGGACAGGGGGCGAGACCCAGTACTTC. Amino acid sequence: CASSLLPGTGGETQYF. This chain links TRBV7-9 with TRBJ2-5; 12 positions match TRBD1. The germline V gene has CDR1 SEHNR and CDR2 FQNEAQ (reference sequence). This CDR3 has 16 amino acids. J gave up 5 bases and V 2 bases, and 6 bases lay outside the gene matches.